This T cell receptor beta chain was profiled in a study of blood T cell repertoires in COVID-19. The overall study: From T cells, B-cell-depleted T cells, or PBMCs came the material, which was cDNA or gDNA.

Produced via immunoSEQ multiplex PCR; TCRdb's table is partial and in-frame only. The sample consists of around 170,000 clones, about 84% of them appearing once. Losses at the gene ends were 4 bases for V and 2 bases for J; bases not matched to a gene: 5. Germline lookup yields CDR1 ENHRY and CDR2 SYGVKD. CDR3 size: 15 residues. The participants were between roughly 18 and 89 years old and came from under 25 US areas. In assigning cohorts, the study relied on participant-reported clinical history. Cohort 3 donors were reported recovered after two negative PCRs, clearance, or symptom resolution. The TCR comes from a woman in her 30s who had recovered from COVID-19. The sequenced material came from PBMCs or T cells enriched from blood (not recorded which). This chain connects TRBV10-3 to TRBJ2-3; 8 nucleotides match TRBD1. The CDR3 reads CAISGQGRITDTQYF. CDR3 coding DNA: TGTGCCATCAGTGGACAGGGGAGGATCACAGATACGCAGTATTTT.